These T cell receptor beta chains were read from a single sample in a study of blood T cell repertoires in COVID-19. Sequencing was performed with immunoSEQ multiplex PCR; in TCRdb, only in-frame clones are kept and a portion is missing. The profile shows roughly 350,000 clones, 85% of them singletons. The specimen sequenced was peripheral blood. These receptors were obtained from a woman aged 18 to 35 with acute or convalescent COVID-19. Each CDR3 is given with its conserved first and last residue. A D gene is named only where the DNA matches it firmly. A row's size may be missing; if present it is once, few, many or a size class.

>TRBJ1-2|TRBD1|TRBV27|-
CASSSSSGQGGIYGYTF
TGTGCCAGCAGTTCATCCTCGGGACAGGGAGGCATTTATGGCTACACCTTC
>TRBJ2-7|TRBD1|TRBV5-1|-
CASSLDSTGYEQYF
TGCGCCAGCAGCTTAGACTCGACAGGGTACGAGCAGTACTTC
>TRBJ1-2|-|TRBV19|-
CASSIMDTNYGYTF
TGTGCCAGTAGTATCATGGACACTAACTATGGCTACACCTTC
>TRBJ2-6|-|TRBV24-1|-
CATSDFRSGANVLTF
TGTGCCACCAGTGATTTCAGGTCGGGGGCCAACGTCCTGACTTTC
>TRBJ2-7|TRBD2|TRBV9|few
CASSVRGSRDEQYF
TGTGCCAGCAGCGTTCGCGGGAGTAGGGACGAGCAGTACTTC
>TRBJ2-1|TRBD2|TRBV28|-
CASSLRTSGTTRNEQFF
TGTGCCAGCAGTTTAAGGACTAGCGGGACAACGCGCAATGAGCAGTTCTTC
>TRBJ2-2|-|TRBV3-1/TRBV3-2|-
CASSQWGQHTGELFF
TGTGCCAGCAGCCAGTGGGGCCAGCACACCGGGGAGCTGTTTTTT
>TRBJ1-6|TRBD1|TRBV14|many
CASSQDFTGGSPLHF
TGTGCCAGCAGCCAAGATTTCACAGGGGGCTCACCCCTCCACTTT
>TRBJ2-7|TRBD1|TRBV6-5|-
CASSYHRGLTYEQYF
TGTGCCAGCAGTTACCACAGGGGGTTAACCTACGAGCAGTACTTC
>TRBJ2-5|TRBD2|TRBV5-1|-
CASSLELAGGGETQYF
TGCGCCAGCAGCTTGGAACTAGCGGGAGGCGGAGAGACCCAGTACTTC
>TRBJ2-1|TRBD2|TRBV9|-
CASSLHGGEQFF
TGTGCCAGCAGCCTACACGGGGGGGAGCAGTTCTTC